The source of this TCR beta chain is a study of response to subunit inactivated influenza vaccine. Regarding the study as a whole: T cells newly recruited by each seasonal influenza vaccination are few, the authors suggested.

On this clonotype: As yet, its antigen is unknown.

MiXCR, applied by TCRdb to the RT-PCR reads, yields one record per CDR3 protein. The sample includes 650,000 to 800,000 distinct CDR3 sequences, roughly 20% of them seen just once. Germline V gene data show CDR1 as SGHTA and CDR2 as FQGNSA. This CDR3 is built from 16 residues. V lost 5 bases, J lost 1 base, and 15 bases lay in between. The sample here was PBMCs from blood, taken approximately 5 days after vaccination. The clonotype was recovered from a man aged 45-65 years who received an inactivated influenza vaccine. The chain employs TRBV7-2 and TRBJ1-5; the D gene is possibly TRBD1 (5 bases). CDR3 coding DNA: TGTGCCAGCAGCCCAACTGGGGGGGTCAGCAATCAGCCCCAGCATTTT. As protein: CASSPTGGVSNQPQHF. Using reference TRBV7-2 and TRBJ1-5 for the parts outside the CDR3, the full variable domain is GAGVSQSPSNKVTEKGKDVELRCDPISGHTALYWYRQSLGQGLEFLIYFQGNSAPDKSGLPSDRFSAERTGGSVSTLTIQRTQQEDSAVYLCASSPTGGVSNQPQHFGDGTRLSIL.